Shown below are 12 T cell receptor beta chains from a single sample sequenced in a study of CD8 T cells in Susac syndrome. The RNA, about 0.45 to 1 ug, was put through reverse transcription using random hexamers. TCRdb used MiXCR to reprocess the immunoSEQ multiplex PCR reads, holding one entry per CDR3 protein. The table records roughly 200,000 distinct CDR3 sequences, approximately 96% of them present only once. Source material: CD4+ T cells from PBMCs. The receptors derive from a human donor with multiple sclerosis.

The CDR3: CASSLAHGGEETQYF. DNA of the CDR3: TGCGCCAGCAGCTTGGCTCATGGGGGTGAAGAGACCCAGTACTTC. The chain carries TRBV5-1 and TRBJ2-5; either TRBD1 or TRBD2 may supply D (5 bases each). This CDR3 is built from 15 residues. Trimming cost V 0 bases and J 3 bases, with 12 bases left between them. Germline CDR1 is SGHRS and CDR2 is YFSETQ.

The chain links TRBV27 to TRBJ1-2; 7 positions match TRBD1. This CDR3 is built from 12 residues. The germline gives CDR1 MNHEY, CDR2 SMNVEV (reference sequence). The J segment lost 3 bases and the V segment lost 8 bases, leaving 3 bases of the junction unmatched. The CDR3: CASYRGDYGYTF. The CDR3, as DNA: TGTGCCAGCTACAGGGGTGACTATGGCTACACCTTC.

The CDR3 DNA follows: TGTGCCTGGAGCCTGCGGGGGGTAAAAGAGACCCAGTACTTC. Protein sequence: CAWSLRGVKETQYF. This chain connects TRBV30 to TRBJ2-5, with 8 positions matching TRBD2. Unmatched junction bases numbered 6, after V lost 3 bases and J lost 3 bases. This CDR3 has 14 residues. Germline V gene sequence: CDR1 GTSNPN, CDR2 SVGIG (reference sequence).

V gene TRBV7-9 combines with J gene TRBJ2-4, with a possible D match to TRBD1 (6 bases). The CDR3 sequence is 13 residues long. From germline, CDR1 is SEHNR and CDR2 FQNEAQ (reference sequence). V gave up 5 bases and J gave up 4 bases, with 9 bases separating them. The CDR3: CASSRGQKNIQYF. CDR3 nucleotide sequence: TGTGCCAGCAGCAGAGGACAGAAAAACATTCAGTACTTC.

The chain links TRBV2 to TRBJ2-7; perhaps TRBD2 as D (5 bases). This CDR3 is built from 13 residues. V lost 7 bases to trimming and J lost 7 bases, with 17 bases between them. Germline CDR1 reads SNHLY; CDR2 reads FYNNEI. In nucleotides, the CDR3 is TGTGCCAGCAAGGCTAGCCCAATTGGGGAGCAGTACTTC. Its protein is CASKASPIGEQYF.

This clonotype occurred once. This chain links TRBV30 with TRBJ2-3; TRBD2 might be the D (5 bases). The CDR3 contains 15 residues. CDR1 and CDR2 (germline): GTSNPN, SVGIG (reference sequence). V was clipped by 4 bases and J by 0 bases, with 14 bases between them. In DNA, the CDR3 is TGTGCCTGGACGACTCCTGCGGGCAGCACAGATACGCAGTATTTT. As protein: CAWTTPAGSTDTQYF.

The chain has TRBV2 and TRBJ1-6; unclear D gene. V shed 1 base and J shed 6 bases, with 10 bases lying between them. The CDR3 spans 15 residues. Germline V gene sequence: CDR1 SNHLY, CDR2 FYNNEI. The CDR3 region has the DNA TGTGCCAGCAGTGAAGAGGCAGGCTTTAATTCACCCCTCCACTTT. Amino acid sequence: CASSEEAGFNSPLHF.

V usage is TRBV12-3 or TRBV12-4 and J usage is TRBJ2-5, with a tentative D call TRBD1 (6 bases). V gave up 6 bases and J gave up 4 bases, with 15 bases separating them. This CDR3 is 14 amino acids long. The CDR3 here is CASRPSGAGETQYF. CDR3 nucleotides: TGTGCCAGCAGACCCTCAGGGGCGGGAGAGACCCAGTACTTC.

V and J are TRBV3-1 and TRBJ2-7; either TRBD1 or TRBD2 may fit D (5 bases each). Germline V gene data show CDR1 as LGHDT and CDR2 as YNNKEL (reference sequence). Between the trimmed V and J ends, which lost 0 bases and 6 bases, there was a span of 18 bases. The CDR3 is 16 amino acids. The CDR3 DNA reads TGTGCCAGCAGCCAAGATGCGGGCAGGGTAGGAATCGAGCAGTACTTC. This translates into CASSQDAGRVGIEQYF.

The V call is TRBV18, the J call TRBJ2-7; the match to TRBD2 covers 7 bases. The V gene's germline CDR1 is KGHSH and CDR2 LQKENI. Germline trimming cut 6 bases from V and 5 bases from J; bases unmatched to any gene: 13. The CDR3 is made up of 15 amino acids. In nucleotides, the CDR3 is TGTGCCAGCTCGCCCGCGGGAGCTTCGGGCGACGAGCAGTACTTC. Translating it yields CASSPAGASGDEQYF. Complete variable domain (other parts from reference TRBV18 and TRBJ2-7): NAGVMQNPRHLVRRRGQEARLRCSPMKGHSHVYWYRQLPEEGLKFMVYLQKENIIDESGMPKERFSAEFPKEGPSILRIQQVVRGDSAAYFCASSPAGASGDEQYFGPGTRLTVT.

Here the CDR3 reads CASSSPGGDPNSPLHF. For the CDR3, the DNA is TGTGCCAGCAGCTCTCCCGGCGGGGACCCGAATTCACCCCTCCACTTT. The chain recombines TRBV7-9 with TRBJ1-6, with D possibly matching TRBD1 (5 bases). The germline V and J ends were trimmed by 4 bases and 7 bases, with 17 bases remaining between them. The length of the CDR3 is 16 residues. CDR1 is SEHNR and CDR2 is FQNEAQ in the germline V gene (reference sequence).

CDR3 loop: CSVEEGRWQQQFF. In nucleotides, the CDR3 is TGCAGCGTTGAAGAAGGTAGATGGCAGCAGCAGTTCTTC. This rearrangement joins TRBV29-1 to TRBJ2-1; D unclear. This CDR3 spans 13 amino acids. V was clipped by 0 bases and J by 11 bases, with 14 bases between them. Germline V CDR1 and CDR2: SQVTM, ANQGSEA.